The 30 T cell receptor beta chains below come from one sample, sequenced in a study of shared clonotypes between healthy human individuals. Sequencing used immunoSEQ multiplex PCR; TCRdb keeps in-frame clones, though not all of them. The sample includes a few million clones, approximately 96% of them seen just once. Sequencing was done on a sample of naive CD4+ T cells sorted from blood. Subset in this sample: CD45RA+ positively selected. These TCRs come from a man between 18 and 35 years old in good health.

V usage is TRBV5-1 and J usage is TRBJ2-5, with D perhaps TRBD2 (6 bases). In germline, CDR1 is SGHRS, CDR2 YFSETQ. Trimming removed 7 bases from V and 0 bases from J, with 13 bases in between. The CDR3 loop spans 14 amino acids. In nucleotides, the CDR3 is TGCGCCAGCCGCTACCGGGACTACCAAGAGACCCAGTACTTC. Its translation: CASRYRDYQETQYF.

V is TRBV7-9 and J is TRBJ1-1; D may be TRBD1 (5 bases). V was shortened by 3 bases and J by 1 base, with 9 bases between the two germline ends. CDR1 and CDR2 from the germline V gene are SEHNR and FQNEAQ (reference sequence). CDR3 size: 14 residues. The CDR3 region is CASSFLTENTEAFF. The DNA for the CDR3 is TGTGCCAGCAGCTTTCTGACAGAGAACACTGAAGCTTTCTTT.

The chain recombines TRBV5-4 with TRBJ1-2, with 8 bases fitting TRBD1. This CDR3 has 17 amino acids. Germline loops: CDR1 SGHNT, CDR2 YYREEE (reference sequence). The trim removed 1 base at V and 1 base at J, leaving 9 bases unmatched. The CDR3: CASSLKAGGSHNYGYTF. In DNA, the CDR3 is TGTGCCAGCAGCTTGAAGGCAGGGGGCAGCCATAACTATGGCTACACCTTC.

This clone showed up just once. The same CDR3 can be traced to other DNA sequences in this sample. The chain has TRBV18 and TRBJ1-1; the D is unclear. The CDR3 spans 14 residues. Germline assignment: CDR1 KGHSH and CDR2 LQKENI. Trimming removed 2 bases at V and 1 base at J, with 8 bases between. The CDR3 loop reads CASSPGQKNTEAFF. The CDR3 nucleotides are TGTGCCAGCTCACCAGGTCAGAAGAACACTGAAGCTTTCTTT.

This chain links TRBV25-1 with TRBJ2-1; no clear D gene. CDR1 is MGHDK and CDR2 is SYGVNS in the germline V gene. V was shortened by 5 bases and J by 3 bases, with 11 bases between the two germline ends. CDR3 length equals 14 residues. CDR3 in DNA: TGTGCCAGCAGTCCTCCGGTGGACTACAATGAGCAGTTCTTC. Its protein product is CASSPPVDYNEQFF. Complete variable domain (other parts from reference TRBV25-1 and TRBJ2-1): EADIYQTPRYLVIGTGKKITLECSQTMGHDKMYWYQQDPGMELHLIHYSYGVNSTEKGDLSSESTVSRIRTEHFPLTLESARPSHTSQYLCASSPPVDYNEQFFGPGTRLTVL.

The V and J genes are TRBV2 and TRBJ2-7; 8 bases map to TRBD1. The CDR3 sequence is 14 residues long. Losses at the gene ends were 7 bases for V and 0 bases for J; bases not matched to a gene: 5. Per germline, CDR1 SNHLY and CDR2 FYNNEI. The CDR3 DNA sequence: TGTGCCAGCAATCGGGACAGGAGCTCCTACGAGCAGTACTTC. Residues: CASNRDRSSYEQYF.

This chain connects TRBV19 to TRBJ1-1; D is unresolved. V shed 5 bases and J shed 5 bases, with 12 bases lying between them. Germline CDR1 reads LNHDA; CDR2 reads SQIVND (reference sequence). The CDR3 extends over 13 amino acids. In nucleotides, the CDR3 is TGTGCCAGTAGTTGGACCGCCGGGACTGAAGCTTTCTTT. Translated, it gives CASSWTAGTEAFF. The variable domain in full, completed from reference TRBV19 and TRBJ1-1, reads DGGITQSPKYLFRKEGQNVTLSCEQNLNHDAMYWYRQDPGQGLRLIYYSQIVNDFQKGDIAEGYSVSREKKESFPLTVTSAQKNPTAFYLCASSWTAGTEAFFGQGTRLTVV.

This clone occurred once. The genes are TRBV5-1 and TRBJ2-3; D unresolved. V was clipped by 7 bases and J by 2 bases, with 14 bases between them. The CDR3 contains 14 residues. Germline V CDR1 and CDR2: SGHRS, YFSETQ. Written as DNA, the CDR3 is TGCGCCAGCCACCGTGGGCTGGACACAGATACGCAGTATTTT. Translated, it gives CASHRGLDTDTQYF.

The rearrangement uses TRBV28 and TRBJ1-2; D may be TRBD1 (5 bases). The CDR3 runs to 17 residues. From germline, CDR1 is MDHEN and CDR2 SYDVKM. Between the trimmed V and J ends, which lost 3 bases and 0 bases, there was a span of 17 bases. The CDR3 sequence: CASSFDYRTPPNYGYTF. Here the CDR3 DNA reads TGTGCCAGCAGTTTTGACTACAGGACACCCCCTAACTATGGCTACACCTTC.

This sequence joins TRBV5-4 and TRBJ2-5; D perhaps matches TRBD2 (7 bases). This CDR3 has 14 residues. Per germline, CDR1 SGHNT and CDR2 YYREEE (reference sequence). V gave up 0 bases and J gave up 9 bases, with 15 bases separating them. As DNA, the CDR3 is TGTGCCAGCAGCTTGGAGGTGGGGGGGCCTGCCCAGTACTTC. As protein: CASSLEVGGPAQYF.

V usage is TRBV28 and J usage is TRBJ2-3; the match to TRBD2 covers 9 bases. J gave up 7 bases and V 2 bases, and 4 bases lay outside the gene matches. CDR1 is MDHEN and CDR2 is SYDVKM in the germline V gene. The CDR3 extends over 14 amino acids. The CDR3 coding sequence is TGTGCCAGCAGTTTAATAGCGGGGGTTAATACGCAGTATTTT. Its translation: CASSLIAGVNTQYF. The full variable domain, rest sourced from reference TRBV28 and TRBJ2-3, is DVKVTQSSRYLVKRTGEKVFLECVQDMDHENMFWYRQDPGLGLRLIYFSYDVKMKEKGDIPEGYSVSREKKERFSLILESASTNQTSMYLCASSLIAGVNTQYFGPGTRLTVL.

The V and J genes are TRBV6-1 and TRBJ1-3; D is unresolved. Trimming stripped 3 bases from V and 0 bases from J, with 9 bases between. Germline-derived CDR1 and CDR2 are MNHNS and SASEGT. The CDR3 is 15 residues long. DNA for the CDR3: TGTGCCAGCAGTGAGGGGAGCACCTCTGGAAACACCATATATTTT. This encodes CASSEGSTSGNTIYF.

The chain couples TRBV6-5 to TRBJ2-7; D may be TRBD1 (6 bases). The CDR3 is 16 amino acids. The ends were cut back, 0 bases at V and 2 bases at J, with 14 bases in the middle. Germline V gives CDR1 MNHEY, CDR2 SVGAGI. The CDR3, as DNA: TGTGCCAGCAGTTACTCCTGGCAGGGGTCCACCTACGAGCAGTACTTC. Translated: CASSYSWQGSTYEQYF.

The J gene is TRBJ2-1, the V gene TRBV4-1; D not resolved. Trimming cost V 3 bases and J 5 bases, with 5 bases left between them. CDR3 length: 12 residues. Germline CDR1 and CDR2: MGHRA and YSYEKL. CDR3 residues: CASSHTNNEQFF. The CDR3 DNA reads as TGCGCCAGCAGCCACACAAACAATGAGCAGTTCTTC.

The chain joins TRBV5-1 to TRBJ1-6; the D gene is possibly TRBD1 (5 bases). The CDR3 is 14 amino acids. Germline values: CDR1 SGHRS, CDR2 YFSETQ. The V gene lost 2 bases and the J gene lost 8 bases, with 11 bases spanning the gap. CDR3 region: CASSFLGGDSPLHF. CDR3 in DNA: TGCGCCAGCAGCTTCCTGGGGGGAGATTCACCCCTCCACTTT.

The chain carries TRBV7-2 and TRBJ2-1; tentative D call: TRBD2 (6 bases). Trimming cost V 5 bases and J 6 bases, with 17 bases left between them. Germline lookup yields CDR1 SGHTA and CDR2 FQGNSA. CDR3 length equals 15 residues. The chain's CDR3 is CASSPGRSSRNEQFF. In DNA, the CDR3 is TGTGCCAGCAGCCCGGGGAGGAGTAGTCGCAATGAGCAGTTCTTC.

Comments on this clone: Within the sample, other DNA sequences also encode this same CDR3. The CDR3 loop reads CASSYSTTEAFF. CDR3 sequence (DNA): TGTGCCAGCAGTTACTCGACAACGGAAGCTTTCTTT. The chain joins TRBV6-5 to TRBJ1-1; D ambiguous. The CDR3 is 12 residues long. V lost 0 bases, J lost 8 bases, and 7 bases lay in between. Germline CDR1 and CDR2: MNHEY and SVGAGI.

The rearrangement uses TRBV6-6 and TRBJ1-1; no clear D gene. The V end was cut by 3 bases, the J end by 5 bases, with 7 bases between. This CDR3 region has 12 residues. Germline CDR1 MNHNY, CDR2 SVGAGI (reference sequence). This CDR3 reads CASSYRVTEAFF. The CDR3 nucleotides are TGTGCCAGCAGTTATAGAGTAACTGAAGCTTTCTTT.

The CDR3, as DNA: TGTGCCTGGGGTGGGGGAAGCACTGAAGCTTTCTTT. It codes for CAWGGGSTEAFF. The chain links TRBV30 to TRBJ1-1; weak D call: TRBD1 (5 bases). CDR3 length: 12 amino acids. Trimming pared 5 bases from V and 4 bases from J, leaving 11 bases between. CDR1 is GTSNPN, CDR2 SVGIG, per germline (reference sequence).

This chain links TRBV30 with TRBJ1-5; D might be TRBD1 (6 bases). The CDR3 contains 17 residues. The V end was cut by 0 bases, the J end by 7 bases, with 22 bases between. Germline assignment: CDR1 GTSNPN and CDR2 SVGIG (reference sequence). CDR3 protein: CAWSVGGGPISLQPQHF. The CDR3 DNA sequence: TGTGCCTGGAGTGTTGGTGGGGGGCCCATCTCCTTACAGCCCCAGCATTTT.

This chain connects TRBV6-6 to TRBJ2-1; 9 bases are a match to TRBD2. In germline, CDR1 is MNHNY, CDR2 SVGAGI (reference sequence). CDR3 length equals 14 residues. V dropped 0 bases and J dropped 6; count of bases not matched to a gene: 0. CDR3 residues: CASSYSLAGNEQFF. The CDR3 DNA reads TGTGCCAGCAGTTACTCACTAGCGGGCAATGAGCAGTTCTTC.

This chain links TRBV30 with TRBJ1-3; D call uncertain. V was clipped by 2 bases and J by 5 bases, with 7 bases between them. Per the germline V gene, CDR1 is GTSNPN and CDR2 is SVGIG (reference sequence). This CDR3 spans 12 amino acids. The CDR3 DNA reads as TGTGCCTGGAGTAAAGAAAGAAACACCATATATTTT. This encodes CAWSKERNTIYF. The full variable domain, its missing parts supplied by reference TRBV30 and TRBJ1-3, is SQTIHQWPATLVQPVGSPLSLECTVEGTSNPNLYWYRQAAGRGLQLLFYSVGIGQISSEVPQNLSASRPQDRQFILSSKKLLLSDSGFYLCAWSKERNTIYFGEGSWLTVV.

V usage is TRBV28 and J usage is TRBJ1-4; 12 bases agree with TRBD1. CDR1 is MDHEN, CDR2 SYDVKM, per germline. Trimming at V came to 3 bases and at J to 10 bases, leaving 12 bases not matched to a gene. This CDR3 is 17 amino acids long. DNA for the CDR3: TGTGCCAGCAGTTTGGTGGGACAGGGGGCTCCACGGACAAAACTGTTTTTT. Its protein is CASSLVGQGAPRTKLFF. Full variable domain (missing parts from reference TRBV28 and TRBJ1-4): DVKVTQSSRYLVKRTGEKVFLECVQDMDHENMFWYRQDPGLGLRLIYFSYDVKMKEKGDIPEGYSVSREKKERFSLILESASTNQTSMYLCASSLVGQGAPRTKLFFGSGTQLSVL.

The rearrangement joins TRBV2 to TRBJ2-7; 14 bases match TRBD2. CDR1 and CDR2 (germline): SNHLY, FYNNEI. V lost 6 bases and J lost 3; bases outside the gene matches: 13. The CDR3 contains 18 residues. CDR3 sequence reads: CASRGTRTSGGTLYEQYF. The CDR3 DNA reads TGTGCCAGCAGGGGGACACGGACTAGCGGGGGGACCCTCTACGAGCAGTACTTC.

V gene TRBV28 combines with J gene TRBJ1-5; possible D gene TRBD1, 5 bases. Deletions cut 7 bases from V and 7 bases from J, with 11 bases between. This CDR3 contains 12 residues. CDR1 is MDHEN, CDR2 SYDVKM, per germline. The CDR3 sequence: CASTTGTQPQHF. DNA of the CDR3: TGTGCCAGCACCACGGGGACCCAGCCCCAGCATTTT.

The chain carries TRBV30 and TRBJ1-5; no reliable D call. The V end lost 0 bases, the J end lost 0 bases, and 12 bases lay between the germline ends. The CDR3 sequence is 16 residues long. Germline V gives CDR1 GTSNPN, CDR2 SVGIG (reference sequence). Written as DNA, the CDR3 is TGTGCCTGGAGTGTAAAATACAGATATAGCAATCAGCCCCAGCATTTT. Protein: CAWSVKYRYSNQPQHF.

On this clone itself: Different DNA sequences within this sample yield the same CDR3. The chain combines TRBV4-1 with TRBJ2-1; 9 positions agree with TRBD2. Germline CDR1 reads MGHRA; CDR2 reads YSYEKL. With 1 base clipped from V and 3 bases from J, the junction kept 1 base outside the gene matches. The CDR3 consists of 15 residues. Written as DNA, the CDR3 is TGCGCCAGCAGCCAAGGACTAGCGGACTACAATGAGCAGTTCTTC. Translating gives CASSQGLADYNEQFF.

The rearrangement uses TRBV5-1 and TRBJ1-2; no firm D call. CDR1 and CDR2 (germline): SGHRS, YFSETQ. The CDR3 is 14 residues long. Trimming shortened V by 0 bases and J by 4 bases, and 10 bases separated the two germline ends. The CDR3 loop reads CASSLALGSYGYTF. CDR3 bases: TGCGCCAGCAGCTTGGCCCTGGGTTCCTATGGCTACACCTTC.

The chain recombines TRBV15 with TRBJ1-4, with D hard to call. The length of the CDR3 is 14 residues. Germline V gene lookup returns CDR1 LNHNV and CDR2 YYDKDF (reference sequence). Trimming pared 0 bases from V and 6 bases from J, leaving 8 bases between. DNA for the CDR3: TGTGCCACCAGCAGAGACGTAGGCGATGAAAAACTGTTTTTT. Residues: CATSRDVGDEKLFF.

The CDR3 loop is CSVGGVTAPYEQYF. CDR3 bases: TGCAGCGTTGGGGGTGTGACGGCCCCCTACGAGCAGTACTTC. The V call is TRBV29-1, the J call TRBJ2-7; D remains unclear. The CDR3 has 14 residues. V lost 4 bases and J lost 2, with 15 bases in between. Germline V gene data show CDR1 as SQVTM and CDR2 as ANQGSEA.